These T cell receptor beta chains were read from a single sample in a study of shared clonotypes between healthy human individuals. The repertoire was sequenced with immunoSEQ multiplex PCR; TCRdb's copy has only in-frame clones and lacks some. The profile covers roughly 1,100,000 clones, with 75% appearing a single time and roughly 1.5% taken by the ten largest. Material for sequencing was memory CD4+ T cells sorted from blood. Receptors originate from a man aged 18 to 30 in good health. CDR3s include the opening cysteine and the closing phenylalanine or tryptophan. The order of the fields is J gene, V gene, D gene, clone size, CDR3 DNA, CDR3 protein. D genes are given only for firm matches. Size values are once, few and many counts, or a class for expanded clones, and some rows have none.

j_gene: TRBJ2-1
v_gene: TRBV5-1
d_gene: .
abundance: .
CDR3nt: TGCGCCAGCAGCCCGGACACGCGCTACAATGAGCAGTTCTTC
CDR3aa: CASSPDTRYNEQFF

j_gene: TRBJ1-3
v_gene: TRBV19
d_gene: .
abundance: .
CDR3nt: TGTGCCAGTAGTATTTCGGCCAGCTCCTTTGGAAACACCATATATTTT
CDR3aa: CASSISASSFGNTIYF

j_gene: TRBJ2-7
v_gene: TRBV30
d_gene: .
abundance: .
CDR3nt: TGTGCCTGGAGTTTAAGAGGCTACGAGCAGTACTTC
CDR3aa: CAWSLRGYEQYF

j_gene: TRBJ2-1
v_gene: TRBV12-5
d_gene: TRBD2
abundance: .
CDR3nt: TGTGCTAGTGGTTTGGTAGTAGCGGGAGGGCCCCACAATGAGCAGTTCTTC
CDR3aa: CASGLVVAGGPHNEQFF

j_gene: TRBJ1-2
v_gene: TRBV27
d_gene: .
abundance: .
CDR3nt: TGTGCCAGCCACGGGGGTCGTTCTGGCTACACCTTC
CDR3aa: CASHGGRSGYTF

j_gene: TRBJ2-5
v_gene: TRBV6-5
d_gene: TRBD2
abundance: .
CDR3nt: TGTGCCAGCAGGATAACTAGCGGGAGCGGGACCCAGTACTTC
CDR3aa: CASRITSGSGTQYF

j_gene: TRBJ2-1
v_gene: TRBV5-1
d_gene: TRBD2
abundance: .
CDR3nt: TGCGCCAGCAGCTTGCAAACTAGCGGGGGTTACAATGAGCAGTTCTTC
CDR3aa: CASSLQTSGGYNEQFF

j_gene: TRBJ2-1
v_gene: TRBV11-1
d_gene: .
abundance: .
CDR3nt: TGTGCCAGCAGCATGACCGGGGCCTACAATGAGCAGTTCTTC
CDR3aa: CASSMTGAYNEQFF

j_gene: TRBJ2-3
v_gene: TRBV5-6
d_gene: .
abundance: .
CDR3nt: TGTGCCAGCAGCTTGCTCCTTAGAAACACAGATACGCAGTATTTT
CDR3aa: CASSLLLRNTDTQYF

j_gene: TRBJ1-1
v_gene: TRBV5-4
d_gene: .
abundance: .
CDR3nt: TGTGCCAGCAGCTTGGCTGCAGGTTTTAACACTGAAGCTTTCTTT
CDR3aa: CASSLAAGFNTEAFF

j_gene: TRBJ2-5
v_gene: TRBV11-3
d_gene: .
abundance: .
CDR3nt: TGTGCCAGCAGCTTAGCGGGCAGGGGAATGGAGACCCAGTACTTC
CDR3aa: CASSLAGRGMETQYF

j_gene: TRBJ2-7
v_gene: TRBV18
d_gene: .
abundance: .
CDR3nt: TGTGCCAGCTCACCCAATAGGGCTTCCTACGAGCAGTACTTC
CDR3aa: CASSPNRASYEQYF

j_gene: TRBJ1-5
v_gene: TRBV19
d_gene: .
abundance: .
CDR3nt: TGTGCCAGTAACATACAGGGCGGGACCAATCAGCCCCAGCATTTT
CDR3aa: CASNIQGGTNQPQHF

j_gene: TRBJ2-2
v_gene: TRBV25-1
d_gene: .
abundance: .
CDR3nt: TGTGCCAGCAGGTCCACCGGGGAGCTGTTTTTT
CDR3aa: CASRSTGELFF

j_gene: TRBJ2-5
v_gene: TRBV7-2
d_gene: TRBD2
abundance: .
CDR3nt: TGTGCCAGCAGCCCTCAAGCGGGAGTGGGTGAGACCCAGTACTTC
CDR3aa: CASSPQAGVGETQYF

j_gene: TRBJ2-7
v_gene: TRBV23-1
d_gene: .
abundance: .
CDR3nt: TGCGCCAGCAGTCGAGCCATGAACTACGAGCAGTACTTC
CDR3aa: CASSRAMNYEQYF

j_gene: TRBJ1-4
v_gene: TRBV7-9
d_gene: TRBD1
abundance: .
CDR3nt: TGTGCCAGCAGCTTCGGACAGGGGGCTTTTAATGAAAAACTGTTTTTT
CDR3aa: CASSFGQGAFNEKLFF

j_gene: TRBJ1-6
v_gene: TRBV5-4
d_gene: .
abundance: few
CDR3nt: TGTGCCAGCAGCTTGGGCAAAACTTCACCCCTCCACTTT
CDR3aa: CASSLGKTSPLHF

j_gene: TRBJ2-5
v_gene: TRBV2
d_gene: .
abundance: .
CDR3nt: TGTGCCAGTGAGGGGTACCAAGAGACCCAGTACTTC
CDR3aa: CASEGYQETQYF

j_gene: TRBJ1-2
v_gene: TRBV11-2
d_gene: TRBD1
abundance: .
CDR3nt: TGTGCCAGCAGCCCCTCAACCCGAGGACAGGGCCTATATGGCTACACCTTC
CDR3aa: CASSPSTRGQGLYGYTF

j_gene: TRBJ2-3
v_gene: TRBV5-1
d_gene: TRBD2
abundance: .
CDR3nt: TGCGCCAGCAGTCAAGTAGCGGGTACAGATACGCAGTATTTT
CDR3aa: CASSQVAGTDTQYF

j_gene: TRBJ1-2
v_gene: TRBV7-2
d_gene: TRBD1
abundance: many
CDR3nt: TGTGCCAGCTCTCGAGACAGGGTTTATGGCTACACCTTC
CDR3aa: CASSRDRVYGYTF

j_gene: TRBJ2-7
v_gene: TRBV9
d_gene: TRBD2
abundance: .
CDR3nt: TGTGCCAGCAGCCCCCGACTAGCGGGGGGATTTCCTCCACTCGAGCAGTACTTC
CDR3aa: CASSPRLAGGFPPLEQYF